The 22 T cell receptor beta chains in this list originate from one sample, sequenced in a study of cytomegalovirus exposure and HLA in healthy donors. PCR used 60 Vbeta primers and 13 Jbeta primers. Some clones are missing from TCRdb's copy, which holds only in-frame ones; the method was immunoSEQ multiplex PCR. The table shows approximately 100,000 clones, with more than 75% occurring only once. The sequencing input was PBMCs. The receptor set was obtained from a woman in her fifties or sixties in good health and CMV-seropositive.

The chain is built from TRBV19 and TRBJ2-7, with 12 positions matching TRBD2. Germline V gene sequence: CDR1 LNHDA, CDR2 SQIVND (reference sequence). The ends lost 8 bases at V and 4 bases at J; junction bases unmatched: 3. The length of the CDR3 is 13 residues. For the CDR3, the DNA is TGTGCCAGTCAGACTAGCGGGAGTTACGAGCAGTACTTC. This translates into CASQTSGSYEQYF.

Note on this clone: Its ends do not fully match the called genes, so a read error is possible. V usage is TRBV9 and J usage is TRBJ1-2; D remains ambiguous. Germline V gene lookup returns CDR1 SGDLS and CDR2 YYNGEE. This CDR3 spans 8 amino acids. DNA of the CDR3: TGTGCCAGCAGCGCACACCACTTC. Translating gives CASSAHHF.

The chain links TRBV27 to TRBJ2-7, with no clear D. The CDR3 consists of 13 residues. Trimming shortened V by 8 bases and J by 2 bases, and 13 bases separated the two germline ends. Germline CDR1 and CDR2: MNHEY and SMNVEV (reference sequence). The CDR3 coding sequence is TGTGCCAGCCGCCCAGTCGCAACCTACGAGCAGTACTTC. It encodes CASRPVATYEQYF.

This clone turned up a few times. This chain uses TRBV2 with TRBJ1-1, with D unresolved. Germline assignment: CDR1 SNHLY and CDR2 FYNNEI. V lost 6 bases, J lost 5 bases, and 7 bases lay in between. The CDR3 is 11 amino acids. The CDR3 reads CASRWRTEAFF. Written as DNA, the CDR3 is TGTGCCAGCAGATGGAGAACTGAAGCTTTCTTT. The whole variable domain, remainder taken from reference TRBV2 and TRBJ1-1, is EPEVTQTPSHQVTQMGQEVILRCVPISNHLYFYWYRQILGQKVEFLVSFYNNEISEKSEIFDDQFSVERPDGSNFTLKIRSTKLEDSAMYFCASRWRTEAFFGQGTRLTVV.

CDR3: CASSEGGGRVAYEQYF. DNA for the CDR3: TGTGCCAGCAGTGAAGGAGGAGGGAGGGTAGCCTACGAGCAGTACTTC. The J gene is TRBJ2-7, the V gene TRBV2; 7 bases map to TRBD2. J was trimmed by 2 bases and V by 1 base; bases with no gene match: 8. The CDR3 is 16 residues long. Germline loops: CDR1 SNHLY, CDR2 FYNNEI.

J is TRBJ2-5 and V is TRBV7-8; perhaps TRBD2 as D (7 bases). The CDR3 sequence is 15 residues long. Germline assignment: CDR1 SGHVS and CDR2 FQNEAQ. V lost 1 base and J 4 bases, leaving 13 bases between the germline ends. The CDR3 DNA reads TGTGCCAGCAGCTTAGTGGGCGGGGGCGTAGAGACCCAGTACTTC. Protein: CASSLVGGGVETQYF.

J is TRBJ1-6 and V is TRBV25-1, with 7 bases fitting TRBD1. The CDR3 loop spans 13 amino acids. Germline loops: CDR1 MGHDK, CDR2 SYGVNS. V lost 4 bases to trimming and J lost 10 bases; unmatched junction nucleotides: 4. As DNA, the CDR3 is TGTGCCAGCAGTGGGACAGGCGACTCACCCCTCCACTTT. Its translation is CASSGTGDSPLHF.

This clone was seen a single time. The chain has TRBV5-8 and TRBJ1-5; D gene unclear. CDR3 length: 13 amino acids. Trimming left V 0 bases short and J 4 bases short, with 5 bases between. Germline values: CDR1 SGHTS, CDR2 YDEGEE. CDR3 bases: TGTGCCAGCAGCTTGGACCGGAATCAGCCCCAGCATTTT. This encodes CASSLDRNQPQHF.

The chain recombines TRBV19 with TRBJ1-3; D unclear. This CDR3 has 14 amino acids. CDR1 is LNHDA and CDR2 is SQIVND in the germline V gene (reference sequence). Deletions cut 7 bases from V and 4 bases from J, with 14 bases between. This CDR3 reads CASTRGGFGNTIYF. The CDR3 coding sequence is TGTGCCAGTACCCGGGGAGGTTTCGGAAACACCATATATTTT.

The V gene is TRBV27, the J gene TRBJ1-6; maybe TRBD1 (6 bases). CDR1 and CDR2 (germline): MNHEY, SMNVEV (reference sequence). V dropped 5 bases and J dropped 10 bases, with 15 bases sitting between them. This CDR3 has 14 residues. CDR3 protein: CASSPSGVWSPLHF. The CDR3 DNA reads as TGTGCCAGCAGTCCCTCAGGGGTTTGGTCACCCCTCCACTTT.

CDR3 coding DNA: TGCAGCGTTTCTTCCGGGTATAGCAATCAGCCCCAGCATTTT. It yields the protein CSVSSGYSNQPQHF. This chain uses TRBV29-1 with TRBJ1-5; no definite D call. V lost 5 bases and J lost 0, with 11 bases in between. CDR1 is SQVTM and CDR2 is ANQGSEA in the germline V gene. This CDR3 has 14 residues.

V is TRBV5-1 and J is TRBJ1-1, with D unresolved. Germline V gene lookup returns CDR1 SGHRS and CDR2 YFSETQ. The CDR3 is 13 amino acids. Trimming removed 5 bases from V and 5 bases from J, with 13 bases in between. The CDR3 bases are TGCGCCAGCAGTGAGGGTTTGGTTACTGAAGCTTTCTTT. The encoded protein is CASSEGLVTEAFF.

The chain combines TRBV27 with TRBJ2-3, with 7 bases fitting TRBD1. The CDR3 consists of 14 residues. Trimming removed 6 bases from V and 1 base from J; junction bases left unmatched: 4. The V gene's germline CDR1 is MNHEY and CDR2 SMNVEV (reference sequence). The chain's CDR3 is CASSHRGGTDTQYF. Here the CDR3 DNA reads TGTGCCAGCAGCCACAGGGGCGGCACAGATACGCAGTATTTT.

The chain combines TRBV6-5 with TRBJ2-7, with TRBD2 as a possible D gene (5 bases). The CDR3 is 11 amino acids. Germline values: CDR1 MNHEY, CDR2 SVGAGI. Trimming shortened V by 8 bases and J by 4 bases, and 9 bases separated the two germline ends. The CDR3 DNA reads as TGTGCCAGCGGTCGGGGTTACGAGCAGTACTTC. It is translated as CASGRGYEQYF.

V usage is TRBV18 and J usage is TRBJ2-7; possibly TRBD2 for D (5 bases). With 6 bases removed from V and 9 bases from J, the gap between germline ends came to 18 bases. The CDR3 is made up of 13 amino acids. Germline V gives CDR1 KGHSH, CDR2 LQKENI. CDR3 amino acids: CASSPDLTGGQYF. DNA for the CDR3: TGTGCCAGCTCCCCTGACCTGACTGGAGGGCAGTACTTC.

V is TRBV2 and J is TRBJ2-5; the match to TRBD2 covers 9 bases. This CDR3 contains 13 residues. The germline V gene encodes CDR1 SNHLY and CDR2 FYNNEI. The junction had 6 bases not matched to a gene; V was cut back by 8 bases and J by 5 bases. In DNA, the CDR3 is TGTGCCAGCGATCGGCGGGGGGGGGAGACCCAGTACTTC. As protein: CASDRRGGETQYF.

The chain carries TRBV6-5 and TRBJ2-1; D unresolved. CDR1 is MNHEY and CDR2 is SVGAGI in the germline V gene. The germline V and J ends were trimmed by 4 bases and 4 bases, with 8 bases remaining between them. The CDR3 sequence is 13 residues long. The CDR3: CASSLTSYNEQFF. The CDR3 DNA sequence: TGTGCCAGCAGTTTGACAAGTTACAATGAGCAGTTCTTC.

This sequence joins TRBV27 and TRBJ2-4; 12 nucleotides match TRBD2. Germline V gene lookup returns CDR1 MNHEY and CDR2 SMNVEV (reference sequence). This CDR3 is 18 amino acids long. The J segment lost 3 bases and the V segment lost 4 bases, leaving 10 bases of the junction unmatched. For the CDR3, the DNA is TGTGCCAGCAGTTCCCGGACTAGCGGGGCTCTAGGCAAAAACATTCAGTACTTC. Amino acids: CASSSRTSGALGKNIQYF.

This rearrangement joins TRBV19 to TRBJ1-4; weak D call: TRBD1 (6 bases). The CDR3 runs to 15 residues. V shed 5 bases and J shed 4 bases, with 14 bases lying between them. The germline gives CDR1 LNHDA, CDR2 SQIVND (reference sequence). CDR3 DNA sequence: TGTGCCAGTAGTGGACGGACAGCTTATAATGAAAAACTGTTTTTT. Translation gives CASSGRTAYNEKLFF.

This clone was seen a single time. The chain has TRBV7-9 and TRBJ2-1; 8 nucleotides agree with TRBD2. This CDR3 spans 14 amino acids. Germline CDR1 is SEHNR and CDR2 is FQNEAQ (reference sequence). V trimming: 5 bases; J trimming: 8 bases; junction bases outside the gene matches: 8. CDR3 protein: CASSPRTSPDEQFF. The CDR3 DNA is TGTGCCAGCAGCCCCCGGACTAGCCCGGATGAGCAGTTCTTC.

The rearrangement uses TRBV7-8 and TRBJ2-7; D gene uncertain. The germline CDR1 and CDR2 sequences are SGHVS and FQNEAQ. The V gene lost 7 bases and the J gene lost 4 bases, with 20 bases spanning the gap. The CDR3 covers 15 residues. Here the CDR3 reads CASTRSTRSYYEQYF. For the CDR3, the DNA is TGTGCCAGCACCCGATCCACCCGGTCTTATTACGAGCAGTACTTC.

The chain carries TRBV7-3 and TRBJ1-1; D is unresolved. The CDR3 has 13 amino acids. V was pared by 2 bases and J by 1 base, with 5 bases between. Looked up from germline, CDR1 is SGHTA and CDR2 is FQGTGA. The DNA of the CDR3 is TGTGCCAGCAGCTTATCGTCGAACACTGAAGCTTTCTTT. Translation gives CASSLSSNTEAFF.